This note documents a single T cell receptor beta chain sequence. The antigen is unknown. Distinct nucleotide sequences in the sample also encode this CDR3. Trimming stripped 3 bases from V and 2 bases from J, with 11 bases between. The CDR3 length is 16 residues. The germline V gene encodes CDR1 LGHDT and CDR2 YNNKEL (reference sequence). Clones were read by immunoSEQ multiplex PCR, and TCRdb kept only the in-frame ones, dropping some. The sample has around 80,000 clones; 75% to 90% are singletons. This entry comes from a study of T cell responses to AZD1222 COVID-19 vaccine. General study results and limits: Vaccine-associated CD4 TCRs ranged over spike, dominating at 160-218 and 743-854. Baseline seropositivity occurred in only a handful of AZD1222 recipients. No day 14 peak samples; only post-peak repertoires were characterized.

The source was peripheral blood, collected 28 days after the second AZD1222 dose. The sequence derives from an adult who received the AZD1222 COVID-19 vaccine. This chain uses TRBV3-1 (or the pseudogene TRBV3-2) with TRBJ1-6; D ambiguous. CDR3 DNA: TGTGCCAGCAGCCAGGGAGGAGACCCCTATAATTCACCCCTCCACTTT. Translation gives CASSQGGDPYNSPLHF.